These 26 T cell receptor beta chains came from one sample sequenced in a study of CD8+ T cells in alopecia areata (dated by TCRdb to between 2018 and 2020). Receptor amplification or capture employed the immunoSEQ multiplex PCR assay. RNA was extracted from all samples and reverse transcribed into cDNA, which served as template for TCR sequencing. TCRdb limited this immuneACCESS table to in-frame rearrangements with V and J called. A share of clones is missing; checked studies link under half to unresolved V genes, and the rest is unexplained. The sample table shows some 170,000 clones, and 50% to 75% are seen once. The ten largest clones represent 15% to 20% of the sample. The sample's treatment or condition label is to be understood as: oral pan-JAK inhibitor, 5-10 mg twice daily. The sample here was CD4+ T cells sorted from blood, taken at approximately week 56, from a patient treated with tofacitinib. The receptors come from a human donor with alopecia areata.

The CDR3 nucleotides are TGTGCCTGGAGTGTAGGGACAGGGGGCAATCAGCCCCAGCATTTT. Translating it yields CAWSVGTGGNQPQHF. The chain has TRBV30 and TRBJ1-5; 10 bases match TRBD1. CDR3 size: 15 residues. Germline loops: CDR1 GTSNPN, CDR2 SVGIG (reference sequence). After removal of 0 bases from V and 2 bases from J, the junction contained 1 base not matched to a gene. Together with reference TRBV30 and TRBJ1-5, the CDR3 gives the full variable domain: SQTIHQWPATLVQPVGSPLSLECTVEGTSNPNLYWYRQAAGRGLQLLFYSVGIGQISSEVPQNLSASRPQDRQFILSSKKLLLSDSGFYLCAWSVGTGGNQPQHFGDGTRLSIL.

The chain links TRBV30 to TRBJ1-2; D is ambiguous. The V gene lost 7 bases and the J gene lost 8 bases, with 11 bases spanning the gap. The germline gives CDR1 GTSNPN, CDR2 SVGIG (reference sequence). This CDR3 is 10 amino acids long. The DNA of the CDR3 is TGTGCCTTGGATCTGGGGGGCTACACCTTC. This codes for CALDLGGYTF.

The chain carries TRBV29-1 and TRBJ2-3; either TRBD1 or TRBD2 may fit D (5 bases each). V lost 5 bases, J lost 3 bases, and 12 bases lay in between. The CDR3 consists of 13 residues. In germline, CDR1 is SQVTM, CDR2 ANQGSEA. This CDR3 is CSVWGLTTDTQYF. CDR3 nucleotides: TGCAGCGTTTGGGGGTTGACGACAGATACGCAGTATTTT.

This clone has a handful of counts. The chain is built from TRBV29-1 and TRBJ2-2; no firm D call. Germline values: CDR1 SQVTM, CDR2 ANQGSEA. The CDR3 runs 13 residues. Between the trimmed V and J ends, which lost 0 bases and 6 bases, there was a span of 8 bases. The CDR3 DNA reads TGCAGCGTTGAAGAAATGTCGGCCGGGGAGCTGTTTTTT. Translating it yields CSVEEMSAGELFF.

CDR3 residues: CASSREGKSPLHF. The CDR3 DNA follows: TGTGCCAGCAGCAGGGAGGGGAAATCACCCCTCCACTTT. The chain recombines TRBV9 with TRBJ1-6; a weak D match, TRBD1 (5 bases). The CDR3 is made up of 13 amino acids. The germline V gene encodes CDR1 SGDLS and CDR2 YYNGEE. The V and J ends lost 4 bases and 10 bases respectively, with 12 bases between them.

This clone has just a few counts. The CDR3 coding sequence is TGCAGCGGAGCCCCGGCTAGCGGGGCGGAGACCCAGTACTTC. It yields the protein CSGAPASGAETQYF. The chain carries TRBV29-1 and TRBJ2-5; 9 bases line up with TRBD2. The germline gives CDR1 SQVTM, CDR2 ANQGSEA. Losses at the gene ends were 7 bases for V and 5 bases for J; bases not matched to a gene: 11. The length of the CDR3 is 14 residues.

The rearrangement uses TRBV30 and TRBJ1-2; no reliable D call. Germline CDR1 is GTSNPN and CDR2 is SVGIG (reference sequence). The V and J ends lost 5 bases and 2 bases respectively, with 12 bases between them. This CDR3 has 13 amino acids. CDR3 nucleotide sequence: TGTGCCTGGGCCTCTGACGGGAACTATGGCTACACCTTC. This translates into CAWASDGNYGYTF. The full variable domain, completed using reference TRBV30 and TRBJ1-2, is SQTIHQWPATLVQPVGSPLSLECTVEGTSNPNLYWYRQAAGRGLQLLFYSVGIGQISSEVPQNLSASRPQDRQFILSSKKLLLSDSGFYLCAWASDGNYGYTFGSGTRLTVV.

This clone was recorded a few times. The rearrangement uses TRBV6-5 and TRBJ1-1; D is unresolved. Trimming removed 5 bases from V and 3 bases from J, with 10 bases in between. The germline gives CDR1 MNHEY, CDR2 SVGAGI. CDR3 length: 13 residues. The CDR3 DNA is TGTGCCAGCAGTCGGTGGAGGGACACTGAAGCTTTCTTT. Translated, it gives CASSRWRDTEAFF.

The V and J genes are TRBV29-1 and TRBJ1-2, with D perhaps matching TRBD1 (6 bases). Germline V gene data show CDR1 as SQVTM and CDR2 as ANQGSEA. V lost 4 bases and J lost 5, with 23 bases in between. The length of the CDR3 is 16 residues. CDR3 nucleotides: TGCAGCGTTGTAGTTTCGGCGGGGGGCGCAGCGTATGGCTACACCTTC. Translated, it gives CSVVVSAGGAAYGYTF.

Regarding this clone: This sample includes further DNA sequences coding for the same CDR3. In DNA, the CDR3 is TGCAGTGCTAGGGGCGACTACGAGCAGTACTTC. Amino acids: CSARGDYEQYF. V gene TRBV20-1 combines with J gene TRBJ2-7; D is ambiguous. Trimming took 3 bases from V and 3 from J, leaving 6 bases between them. The CDR3 spans 11 residues. Germline values: CDR1 DFQATT, CDR2 SNEGSKA (reference sequence).

V usage is TRBV30 and J usage is TRBJ1-4; D is unclear. V was pared by 0 bases and J by 4 bases, with 12 bases between. Germline values: CDR1 GTSNPN, CDR2 SVGIG (reference sequence). The CDR3 totals 15 residues. The CDR3 is CAWSVTSGFNEKLFF. The CDR3 bases are TGTGCCTGGAGTGTAACGTCCGGATTTAATGAAAAACTGTTTTTT.

This clone was counted only a few times. The rearrangement links TRBV29-1 to TRBJ1-4; 7 bases line up with TRBD1. Germline assignment: CDR1 SQVTM and CDR2 ANQGSEA. CDR3 length: 13 residues. Germline trimming cut 6 bases from V and 5 bases from J; bases unmatched to any gene: 6. CDR3 loop: CSVRQGGNEKLFF. CDR3 sequence (DNA): TGCAGCGTACGACAGGGCGGGAATGAAAAACTGTTTTTT.

The chain employs TRBV4-1 and TRBJ1-2, with no clear D. Trimming removed 0 bases at V and 4 bases at J, with 0 bases between. Germline loops: CDR1 MGHRA, CDR2 YSYEKL. The CDR3 sequence is 11 residues long. The CDR3 spells CASSQDYGYTF. Here the CDR3 DNA reads TGCGCCAGCAGCCAAGACTATGGCTACACCTTC.

The chain recombines TRBV19 with TRBJ1-5; no clear D gene. This CDR3 region has 15 residues. V lost 5 bases, J lost 6 bases, and 17 bases lay in between. CDR1 LNHDA and CDR2 SQIVND come from the germline V gene (reference sequence). CDR3 region: CASSVDPARGQPQHF. For the CDR3, the DNA is TGTGCCAGTAGTGTCGACCCAGCCCGGGGTCAGCCCCAGCATTTT.

This chain links TRBV29-1 with TRBJ2-2; D is uncertain. The V end lost 1 base, the J end lost 5 bases, and 11 bases lay between the germline ends. Germline V CDR1 and CDR2: SQVTM, ANQGSEA. This CDR3 contains 14 residues. The CDR3 DNA sequence: TGCAGCGTTGAAGCACGAGATTTTACCGGGGAGCTGTTTTTT. Its translation is CSVEARDFTGELFF.

This clone was observed a handful of times. The chain combines TRBV28 with TRBJ2-4; 9 nucleotides agree with TRBD1. Germline CDR1 and CDR2: MDHEN and SYDVKM. With V trimmed by 4 bases and J by 0 bases, 1 base remained unmatched. CDR3 length equals 15 residues. In DNA, the CDR3 is TGTGCCAGCAGTTACAGGGGGCTAGCCAAAAACATTCAGTACTTC. It is translated as CASSYRGLAKNIQYF.

The V gene is TRBV27, the J gene TRBJ1-1; D is unclear. Germline V gene data show CDR1 as MNHEY and CDR2 as SMNVEV (reference sequence). Trimming pared 4 bases from V and 0 bases from J, leaving 12 bases between. The CDR3 is 15 residues long. The CDR3 DNA follows: TGTGCCAGCAGTTCGGCCGGGTTAATGAACACTGAAGCTTTCTTT. Its translation: CASSSAGLMNTEAFF.

This clone was detected only a few times. This chain connects TRBV29-1 to TRBJ1-1; D unresolved. The CDR3 sequence is 11 residues long. Germline loops: CDR1 SQVTM, CDR2 ANQGSEA. V was pared by 5 bases and J by 3 bases, with 7 bases between. CDR3 in amino acids: CSVKRDTEAFF. Written as DNA, the CDR3 is TGCAGCGTTAAGCGGGACACTGAAGCTTTCTTT.

The rearrangement uses TRBV9 and TRBJ2-3, with D hard to call. Germline lookup yields CDR1 SGDLS and CDR2 YYNGEE. CDR3 length equals 13 residues. Trimming took 0 bases from V and 4 from J, leaving 6 bases between them. The CDR3 loop reads CASSVGVADTQYF. CDR3 in DNA: TGTGCCAGCAGCGTAGGGGTGGCAGATACGCAGTATTTT.

V usage is TRBV30 and J usage is TRBJ1-6, with D possibly matching TRBD1 (5 bases). The length of the CDR3 is 13 residues. In germline, CDR1 is GTSNPN, CDR2 SVGIG (reference sequence). V shed 4 bases and J shed 9 bases, with 13 bases lying between them. CDR3 nucleotides: TGTGCCTGGACGGCTCAGGGTGGTTCACCCCTCCACTTT. This encodes CAWTAQGGSPLHF.

A few counts support this clone. The chain recombines TRBV10-3 with TRBJ1-2, with a possible D match to TRBD1 (5 bases). The CDR3 contains 13 residues. V was trimmed by 6 bases and J by 3 bases, leaving 11 bases between them. CDR1 is ENHRY and CDR2 is SYGVKD in the germline V gene. The chain's CDR3 is CAISEQEYYGYTF. The CDR3 bases are TGTGCCATCAGCGAACAGGAATACTATGGCTACACCTTC.

The CDR3 is CASRDRGEKLFF. CDR3 in DNA: TGTGCCAGCAGGGACAGGGGGGAAAAACTGTTTTTT. The rearrangement uses TRBV6-1 and TRBJ1-4; TRBD1 matches at 10 bases. Germline trimming cut 6 bases from V and 8 bases from J; bases unmatched to any gene: 0. Germline values: CDR1 MNHNS, CDR2 SASEGT. This CDR3 spans 12 amino acids.

The chain employs TRBV7-2 and TRBJ1-2; D unclear. The germline CDR1 and CDR2 sequences are SGHTA and FQGNSA. The CDR3 is 15 residues long. Trimming took 0 bases from V and 2 from J, leaving 10 bases between them. CDR3: CASSLAGNSNYGYTF. As DNA, the CDR3 is TGTGCCAGCAGCTTAGCAGGGAATTCGAACTATGGCTACACCTTC.

The V and J genes are TRBV7-9 and TRBJ2-5; D is perhaps TRBD2 (5 bases). The germline V gene has CDR1 SEHNR and CDR2 FQNEAQ (reference sequence). V lost 3 bases and J 7 bases, leaving 9 bases between the germline ends. The CDR3 totals 12 residues. The CDR3 DNA sequence: TGTGCCAGCAGCTTCTTCGCGGGGACCCAGTACTTC. Encoded protein: CASSFFAGTQYF.

The genes are TRBV6-5 and TRBJ2-7; D remains ambiguous. V was cut by 3 bases and J by 6 bases, with 9 bases left in between. The CDR3 is 12 residues long. Germline assignment: CDR1 MNHEY and CDR2 SVGAGI. The CDR3 spells CASSYWGGEQYF. The DNA of the CDR3 is TGTGCCAGCAGTTATTGGGGTGGCGAGCAGTACTTC.

This clone was observed a handful of times. The rearrangement links TRBV5-1 to TRBJ2-3; D possibly corresponds to TRBD1 (7 bases). The germline V and J ends were trimmed by 0 bases and 6 bases, with 11 bases remaining between them. This CDR3 has 14 amino acids. Looked up from germline, CDR1 is SGHRS and CDR2 is YFSETQ. The CDR3 DNA follows: TGCGCCAGCAGCTTGGCATCAGGGGGGGATACGCAGTATTTT. It is translated as CASSLASGGDTQYF.